Shown below are 32 T cell receptor beta chains from a single sample sequenced in a study of type 1 regulatory T cells. One entry per CDR3 protein, called by TCRdb with MiXCR from the reads. Of tens of thousands of distinct CDR3 sequences listed, approximately 12% are singletons. The antigens of these receptors remain unknown. The sequenced sample consisted of cultured non-Tr1 T cells, either the whole culture or a sorted T cell fraction (not recorded which). The receptors were gathered from a human donor in good health.

This clonotype came up many times. The chain combines TRBV20-1 with TRBJ2-7; possible D gene TRBD2, 5 bases. The germline gives CDR1 DFQATT, CDR2 SNEGSKA (reference sequence). The CDR3 sequence is 16 residues long. The V gene lost 0 bases and the J gene lost 7 bases, with 22 bases spanning the gap. The CDR3 reads CSARDRWTERTGEQYF. DNA for the CDR3: TGCAGTGCTAGAGATCGGTGGACGGAGCGGACCGGTGAGCAGTACTTC.

The chain has TRBV12-3 or TRBV12-4 and TRBJ2-1; 8 nucleotides line up with TRBD2. V trimming: 1 base; J trimming: 6 bases; junction bases outside the gene matches: 8. CDR3 length: 16 amino acids. The CDR3: CASSLGSAGVANEQFF. The CDR3 coding sequence is TGTGCCAGCAGTTTAGGTTCAGCGGGAGTAGCCAATGAGCAGTTCTTC.

V usage is TRBV6-6 and J usage is TRBJ2-1, with 8 bases lining up with TRBD1. Germline V gives CDR1 MNHNY, CDR2 SVGAGI (reference sequence). J was trimmed by 6 bases and V by 6 bases; bases with no gene match: 10. This CDR3 is built from 15 residues. CDR3 in amino acids: CASRRTHDRGNEQFF. The CDR3 bases are TGTGCCAGCAGACGTACACACGACAGGGGCAATGAGCAGTTCTTC.

In this sample, this clonotype turned up many times. The V call is TRBV7-6, the J call TRBJ2-1, with 7 bases identical to TRBD2. CDR3 size: 15 residues. Germline trimming cut 0 bases from V and 7 bases from J; bases unmatched to any gene: 6. Looked up from germline, CDR1 is SGHVS and CDR2 is FNYEAQ. As DNA, the CDR3 is TGTGCCAGCAGCTTAGCGGGAGGGCCGTCTAATGAGCAGTTCTTC. Its translation: CASSLAGGPSNEQFF.

This clonotype was seen ten or more times. The chain couples TRBV29-1 to TRBJ2-3; D is possibly TRBD1 or TRBD2 (5 bases each). The CDR3 spans 14 residues. The germline gives CDR1 SQVTM, CDR2 ANQGSEA. V was trimmed by 7 bases and J by 6 bases, leaving 20 bases between them. Written as DNA, the CDR3 is TGCAGCGGGGCTATCAGTGGGACGGCGGATACGCAGTATTTT. Its protein product is CSGAISGTADTQYF.

This clonotype was observed a few times. The rearrangement uses TRBV6-5 and TRBJ1-5; D gene unclear. The germline V gene has CDR1 MNHEY and CDR2 SVGAGI. The CDR3 runs 14 residues. V lost 6 bases, J lost 8 bases, and 17 bases lay in between. CDR3 DNA: TGTGCCAGCAGGCGGACCGTGGGCCAGGAGCCCCAGCATTTT. Encoded protein: CASRRTVGQEPQHF.

The chain couples TRBV6-6 to TRBJ2-5; D perhaps matches TRBD2 (5 bases). Germline CDR1 and CDR2: MNHNY and SVGAGI (reference sequence). The CDR3 runs 13 residues. Trimming removed 6 bases from V and 5 bases from J, with 13 bases in between. CDR3 in amino acids: CASSRGRRETQYF. The DNA for the CDR3 is TGTGCCAGCAGCCGGGGAAGGAGGGAGACCCAGTACTTC.

The J gene is TRBJ2-1, the V gene TRBV5-1; 8 nucleotides align to TRBD2. Germline values: CDR1 SGHRS, CDR2 YFSETQ. This CDR3 spans 15 amino acids. With V trimmed by 4 bases and J by 4 bases, 7 bases remained unmatched. Written as DNA, the CDR3 is TGCGCCAGCAGCCCGACTAGCGAACCTTACAATGAGCAGTTCTTC. This translates into CASSPTSEPYNEQFF.

A few counts support this clonotype. The chain uses TRBV20-1 and TRBJ2-2; TRBD2 aligns across 14 bases. V lost 5 bases and J lost 9; bases outside the gene matches: 8. The CDR3 runs to 15 residues. Germline CDR1 and CDR2: DFQATT and SNEGSKA (reference sequence). CDR3 in DNA: TGCAGTGCTCCCGGGACTAGCGGGAGAAGATGGGAGCTGTTTTTT. Protein sequence: CSAPGTSGRRWELFF.

This clonotype was recorded at least ten times. This chain connects TRBV20-1 to TRBJ2-7, with 10 positions matching TRBD1. Germline V gene sequence: CDR1 DFQATT, CDR2 SNEGSKA (reference sequence). With V trimmed by 6 bases and J by 1 base, 6 bases remained unmatched. The length of the CDR3 is 14 residues. This chain's CDR3 is CSAEDRGSSYEQYF. In nucleotides, the CDR3 is TGCAGTGCGGAGGACAGGGGGAGTTCCTACGAGCAGTACTTC.

This clonotype showed up just a few times. A single base separates this from a much larger clone, so it may be a read error. Since the CDR3 does not end with the conserved phenylalanine or tryptophan, this likely comes from a read error. This chain links TRBV30 with TRBJ1-1; D is undetermined. The CDR3 has 13 residues. Germline V CDR1 and CDR2: GTSNPN, SVGIG (reference sequence). Trimming took 0 bases from V and 2 from J, leaving 7 bases between them. The CDR3 spells CAWSVSVNTEAFL. The DNA for the CDR3 is TGTGCCTGGAGTGTATCGGTAAACACTGAAGCTTTCTTG.

This clonotype showed up many times. The chain carries TRBV28 and TRBJ2-3; 13 bases fit TRBD2. CDR3 length: 14 residues. The germline V gene encodes CDR1 MDHEN and CDR2 SYDVKM. V trimming: 4 bases; J trimming: 8 bases; junction bases outside the gene matches: 3. The CDR3 here is CASSYGTSGITQYF. As DNA, the CDR3 is TGTGCCAGCAGTTACGGGACTAGCGGGATTACGCAGTATTTT.

V is TRBV6-2 or TRBV6-3 and J is TRBJ2-5, with 10 bases that match TRBD2. CDR3 size: 15 residues. J gave up 2 bases and V 2 bases, and 2 bases lay outside the gene matches. CDR1 MNHEY and CDR2 SVGEGT come from the germline V gene. CDR3 DNA: TGTGCCAGCAGTTACGGACTAGCGGTTCAAGAGACCCAGTACTTC. Residues: CASSYGLAVQETQYF.

This clonotype was recorded many times. CDR3 sequence reads: CASSAGLAGRETQYF. CDR3 nucleotide sequence: TGCGCCAGCAGTGCCGGACTAGCGGGTAGGGAGACCCAGTACTTC. The genes are TRBV10-2 and TRBJ2-5, with 11 bases identical to TRBD2. This CDR3 region has 15 residues. Losses at the gene ends were 4 bases for V and 5 bases for J; bases not matched to a gene: 6. The germline CDR1 and CDR2 sequences are WSHSY and SAAADI.

This sequence joins TRBV30 and TRBJ1-1; a possible D gene is TRBD1 (5 bases). Trimming pared 0 bases from V and 6 bases from J, leaving 14 bases between. There are 14 residues in the CDR3. Germline V gene lookup returns CDR1 GTSNPN and CDR2 SVGIG (reference sequence). The CDR3 bases are TGTGCCTGGAGTGTGTCAGGGATCGGGGCTGAAGCTTTCTTT. This codes for CAWSVSGIGAEAFF.

This clonotype was picked up a small number of times. V is TRBV2 and J is TRBJ2-1; D is unclear. Trimming pared 2 bases from V and 7 bases from J, leaving 21 bases between. The length of the CDR3 is 17 residues. Germline CDR1 reads SNHLY; CDR2 reads FYNNEI. The CDR3 nucleotides read TGTGCCAGCAGTGAATCCGGCCGCAAAACTTACCGTAATGAGCAGTTCTTC. This translates into CASSESGRKTYRNEQFF. The entire variable domain, with the rest obtained from reference TRBV2 and TRBJ2-1, is as follows: EPEVTQTPSHQVTQMGQEVILRCVPISNHLYFYWYRQILGQKVEFLVSFYNNEISEKSEIFDDQFSVERPDGSNFTLKIRSTKLEDSAMYFCASSESGRKTYRNEQFFGPGTRLTVL.

This clonotype was observed at least ten times. The rearrangement uses TRBV5-1 and TRBJ2-7, with no clear D. CDR3 length: 11 amino acids. Germline V CDR1 and CDR2: SGHRS, YFSETQ. V lost 4 bases, J lost 4 bases, and 6 bases lay in between. For the CDR3, the DNA is TGCGCCAGCAGCCCCAATTACGAGCAGTACTTC. As protein: CASSPNYEQYF.

This clonotype was seen ten or more times. The chain carries TRBV18 and TRBJ2-5; no clear D gene. Trimming removed 4 bases at V and 0 bases at J, with 6 bases between. The germline V gene encodes CDR1 KGHSH and CDR2 LQKENI. This CDR3 comprises 13 residues. The CDR3 is CASSRTDQETQYF. CDR3 DNA sequence: TGTGCCAGCTCACGAACGGACCAAGAGACCCAGTACTTC.

This clonotype was counted many times. This sequence joins TRBV24-1 and TRBJ2-1, with 9 positions matching TRBD2. CDR1 is KGHDR, CDR2 SFDVKD, per germline. Trimming took 3 bases from V and 2 from J; bases not matched to a gene: 1. This CDR3 spans 15 amino acids. DNA of the CDR3: TGTGCCACCAGTGATACTAGCGGGCCCTACAATGAGCAGTTCTTC. This encodes CATSDTSGPYNEQFF.

This clonotype came up a few times. The chain has TRBV2 and TRBJ1-5; D may be TRBD1 (6 bases). With 5 bases removed from V and 6 bases from J, the gap between germline ends came to 11 bases. The CDR3 is 13 amino acids. CDR1 and CDR2 (germline): SNHLY, FYNNEI. CDR3 bases: TGTGCCAGCAGTAAGGGGGGGATTCAGCCCCAGCATTTT. Its protein product is CASSKGGIQPQHF.

This clonotype was seen a few times. The rearrangement uses TRBV3-1 and TRBJ2-1; unclear D gene. Germline assignment: CDR1 LGHDT and CDR2 YNNKEL (reference sequence). This CDR3 has 13 amino acids. Trimming stripped 0 bases from V and 9 bases from J, with 9 bases between. The CDR3 is CASSQEVPGEQFF. The CDR3 DNA reads as TGTGCCAGCAGCCAAGAAGTCCCGGGTGAGCAGTTCTTC.

In its sample, this clonotype was seen a few times. This chain connects TRBV2 to TRBJ2-2; D uncertain. Germline loops: CDR1 SNHLY, CDR2 FYNNEI. The CDR3 covers 12 residues. V was clipped by 6 bases and J by 4 bases, with 6 bases between them. CDR3 bases: TGTGCCAGCAGGATTCGCACCGGGGAGCTGTTTTTT. Amino acids: CASRIRTGELFF.

This clonotype was seen a handful of times. The chain is built from TRBV5-1 and TRBJ2-2; TRBD1 matches at 8 bases. Unmatched junction bases numbered 10, after V lost 0 bases and J lost 9 bases. Germline CDR1 SGHRS, CDR2 YFSETQ. The CDR3 contains 16 residues. The CDR3 sequence: CASSLDAGGGRRELFF. The CDR3 bases are TGCGCCAGCAGCTTGGACGCAGGGGGCGGACGAAGGGAGCTGTTTTTT.

This clonotype was recorded a few times. The chain is built from TRBV7-3 and TRBJ1-1; 10 positions agree with TRBD1. Germline lookup yields CDR1 SGHTA and CDR2 FQGTGA. V lost 5 bases, J lost 5 bases, and 5 bases stayed unmatched. The CDR3 totals 14 residues. The DNA for the CDR3 is TGTGCCAGCAGCCCGACAGGGGGCTTAACTGAAGCTTTCTTT. The encoded protein is CASSPTGGLTEAFF.

V is TRBV7-9 and J is TRBJ1-1; 7 bases align to TRBD1. The trim removed 4 bases at V and 1 base at J, leaving 0 bases unmatched. CDR3 size: 13 residues. CDR1 is SEHNR, CDR2 FQNEAQ, per germline (reference sequence). In DNA form, the CDR3 reads TGTGCCAGCAGCTGGACAGGGAACACTGAAGCTTTCTTT. It specifies CASSWTGNTEAFF.

This clonotype appeared many times. The V gene is TRBV5-1, the J gene TRBJ2-1, with no clear D. Germline CDR1 reads SGHRS; CDR2 reads YFSETQ. The CDR3 extends over 13 amino acids. V lost 0 bases and J lost 3, with 4 bases in between. The CDR3 DNA sequence: TGCGCCAGCAGCTTGGGTGTCTACAATGAGCAGTTCTTC. Protein product: CASSLGVYNEQFF.

This clonotype came up a few times. The chain couples TRBV20-1 to TRBJ2-7; tentative D call: TRBD2 (5 bases). The CDR3 is 12 residues long. Germline CDR1 and CDR2: DFQATT and SNEGSKA (reference sequence). Trimming removed 7 bases at V and 5 bases at J, with 15 bases between. The CDR3 DNA sequence: TGCAGTGAACGGGGAAGATTGGACGAGCAGTACTTC. Its translation is CSERGRLDEQYF.

This chain joins TRBV19 and TRBJ1-2, with 10 positions matching TRBD1. Germline CDR1 is LNHDA and CDR2 is SQIVND (reference sequence). The CDR3 spans 12 residues. V dropped 10 bases and J dropped 7; count of bases not matched to a gene: 6. The CDR3 nucleotides read TGTGCCACCTCGACAGGGGGCGGTGGCTACACCTTC. It translates to CATSTGGGGYTF.

The chain combines TRBV12-3 or TRBV12-4 with TRBJ1-1; D remains ambiguous. V was clipped by 0 bases and J by 3 bases, with 8 bases between them. The CDR3 sequence is 14 residues long. CDR3 coding DNA: TGTGCCAGCAGTTTAGCAGGGAAGGACACTGAAGCTTTCTTT. Amino acids: CASSLAGKDTEAFF.

This clonotype was picked up a small number of times. This chain uses TRBV18 with TRBJ1-1; D not certain. This CDR3 comprises 13 residues. Trimming took 8 bases from V and 0 from J, leaving 10 bases between them. Looked up from germline, CDR1 is KGHSH and CDR2 is LQKENI. The CDR3 sequence: CASLHGMNTEAFF. The CDR3 DNA is TGTGCCAGCCTACACGGAATGAACACTGAAGCTTTCTTT. Complete variable domain (other parts from reference TRBV18 and TRBJ1-1): NAGVMQNPRHLVRRRGQEARLRCSPMKGHSHVYWYRQLPEEGLKFMVYLQKENIIDESGMPKERFSAEFPKEGPSILRIQQVVRGDSAAYFCASLHGMNTEAFFGQGTRLTVV.

This clonotype was seen ten or more times. The V and J genes are TRBV5-1 and TRBJ1-1; D not resolved. The CDR3 has 12 amino acids. Trimming took off 3 bases at V and 11 bases at J, with 14 bases between the two ends. Per germline, CDR1 SGHRS and CDR2 YFSETQ. CDR3 nucleotide sequence: TGCGCCAGCAGCTCAGACTCGACGGGGGCTTTCTTT. Translated, it gives CASSSDSTGAFF.

This clonotype was observed many times. The chain recombines TRBV5-1 with TRBJ2-2; D remains ambiguous. CDR1 is SGHRS, CDR2 YFSETQ, per germline. The V gene lost 1 base and the J gene lost 4 bases, with 8 bases spanning the gap. The CDR3 runs 14 residues. The CDR3 region has the DNA TGCGCCAGCAGCTTGCTTGTCAGCACCGGGGAGCTGTTTTTT. This codes for CASSLLVSTGELFF.